The entry below gives a single T cell receptor (beta chain) sequence along with its context. This clone was observed a handful of times. No cognate antigen has been identified for it. No much larger clonotype is one base removed from it; base qualities were not supplied. Lesional scalp punch biopsies and peripheral blood were obtained from alopecia areata patients. PBMCs were separated by density centrifugation and stained for CD3, CD4 and CD8, after which CD4+ and CD8+ T cells were sorted on a FACSAria. Untreated alopecia areata patients were recruited as part of a multicenter biomarker study. In five patients from the biomarker study, blood CD8+ T cells were sorted further into NKG2D-low and NKG2D-high fractions. From cysteine to phenylalanine, the CDR3 is 14 amino acids long. The only DNA kept is the CDR3, 42 bases in frame from the first base. The germline V gene specifies SQVTM as CDR1 and ANQGSEA as CDR2. The junction carries 11 bases between V and J, which are trimmed by 3 bases and 1 base respectively.

The library was obtained by the immunoSEQ multiplex PCR assay. For TCR sequencing, RNA was extracted from every sample and reverse transcribed into cDNA to serve as template. First-strand cDNA was synthesized with SuperScript III using a 2:1 mix of oligo-dT and random hexamers. A synthetic immune receptor repertoire was used to measure amplification bias, and any remaining bias was corrected computationally. The source study handled its data this way. Raw reads were preprocessed to remove errors, and CDR3 was defined according to IMGT conventions as the region from the conserved cysteine to phenylalanine. To get clonality, Shannon entropy was normalized by log2 of the number of productive unique TCRs and the result was subtracted from 1. CD4 or CD8 identity of scalp clones was inferred by cross-referencing scalp TCRbeta sequences with sorted blood CD4 and CD8 repertoires. Entries here come from immuneACCESS through TCRdb and include only in-frame sequences with V and J called. Some clones fail to appear in such tables; in the studies checked, an unresolved V gene covers under half of the shortfall, and the cause of the remainder is unknown. V and J calls plus clone size are reproduced from that table; the DNA served to infer D and trimming. Counted in this sample were under 150,000 clones; about 50% of them appeared once. The top ten hold 10% to 13% of the sample.

These data come from a study of CD8+ T cells in alopecia areata (dated by TCRdb to 2017 to 2018). Turning to the overall study: In both human patients and the C3H/HeJ mouse model, the study applied high-throughput TCRbeta sequencing to look at T cell clonal expansion in alopecia areata. In humans, TCRbeta sequencing was performed on scalp tissue and on sorted CD4+ and CD8+ peripheral blood T cells from healthy controls and from patients with patchy or totalis/universalis alopecia areata. Scalp clonality was compared across normal scalp (n=4), patchy alopecia areata scalp (n=8), and alopecia totalis/universalis scalp (n=8). RNA came from the PAXgene miRNA kit for fixed scalp, the miRNeasy kit for PBMCs, and the RNeasy kit for mouse skin. TCRbeta CDR3 regions were amplified by immunoSEQ multiplex PCR with 35 Vbeta forward and 13 Jbeta reverse primers. On the study overall, not on this receptor specifically: Resident alphabeta T cells in normal human skin are also sequenced, complicating scalp TCR repertoire analysis, unlike mouse skin dominated by gammadelta T cells. TCR sequences shared between patients were less clear than in mice, possibly partly because of HLA diversity in the patient population. Compared with normal scalp, lesional scalp had higher clonality and more expanded CD8+ clones, particularly in alopecia totalis/universalis, a pattern that suggests antigenic drive.

This chain is built from TRBV29-1 and TRBJ2-3; no D segment can be confidently identified. The origin of this receptor is a human donor with alopecia areata. The sequencing input was NKG2D-low CD8+ T cells sorted from blood. The cell subset or site tag for this specimen amounts to: sorted CD8+ NKG2D-low blood T cells. The nucleotides are TGCAGCGTTGATAGCCCAGAGGGCACAGATACGCAGTATTTT. This translates into CSVDSPEGTDTQYF.